Shown below are 10 T cell receptor beta chains from a single sample sequenced in a study of blood T cell repertoires in COVID-19. Some clones are missing from TCRdb's copy, which holds only in-frame ones; the method was immunoSEQ multiplex PCR. This table holds over 85,000 clones, more than 75% found once. The sequencing input was peripheral blood. Every receptor here comes from a human donor with acute or convalescent COVID-19. The donor label of this sample is uncertain.

The CDR3 protein is CASSLFGVESPLHF. The CDR3 DNA follows: TGTGCCAGCAGCTTGTTCGGGGTGGAGTCACCCCTCCACTTT. The rearrangement links TRBV5-4 to TRBJ1-6; no reliable D call. Germline CDR1 SGHNT, CDR2 YYREEE (reference sequence). V was shortened by 1 base and J by 10 bases, with 12 bases between the two germline ends. The CDR3 runs 14 residues. Full variable domain (remainder filled in from reference TRBV5-4 and TRBJ1-6): ETGVTQSPTHLIKTRGQQVTLRCSSQSGHNTVSWYQQALGQGPQFIFQYYREEENGRGNFPPRFSGLQFPNYSSELNVNALELDDSALYLCASSLFGVESPLHFGNGTRLTVT.

The V gene is TRBV4-1, the J gene TRBJ2-7; unclear D gene. This CDR3 contains 16 residues. Trimming stripped 0 bases from V and 1 base from J, with 13 bases between. Germline V gene data show CDR1 as MGHRA and CDR2 as YSYEKL. The CDR3: CASSQEVAGRSYEQYF. CDR3 bases: TGCGCCAGCAGCCAAGAAGTGGCAGGAAGGTCCTACGAGCAGTACTTC.

The chain links TRBV9 to TRBJ1-1; 7 bases agree with TRBD1. Looked up from germline, CDR1 is SGDLS and CDR2 is YYNGEE. After removal of 4 bases from V and 1 base from J, the junction contained 4 bases not matched to a gene. This CDR3 region has 14 residues. The chain's CDR3 is CASSRQGPNTEAFF. The CDR3 region has the DNA TGTGCCAGCAGCAGACAGGGCCCGAACACTGAAGCTTTCTTT.

This clone was counted a single time. The rearrangement uses TRBV7-2 and TRBJ1-4, with TRBD1 matching 9 bases. The CDR3 spans 16 residues. V shed 0 bases and J 8 bases; nucleotides not matched to a gene: 7. Germline assignment: CDR1 SGHTA and CDR2 FQGNSA. Written as DNA, the CDR3 is TGTGCCAGCAGCTTAGCACCGGGACAGGGAAGGGAAAAACTGTTTTTT. Protein sequence: CASSLAPGQGREKLFF.

The chain is built from TRBV29-1 and TRBJ2-3; no firm D call. V shed 4 bases and J shed 1 base, with 9 bases lying between them. The germline V gene has CDR1 SQVTM and CDR2 ANQGSEA. The CDR3 consists of 13 residues. The CDR3, as DNA: TGCAGCGTTGGAAACAGCCGCACAGATACGCAGTATTTT. This encodes CSVGNSRTDTQYF.

Details on this clone: The sample contains more than one DNA sequence encoding this CDR3. The genes are TRBV19 and TRBJ1-1; 7 bases map to TRBD1. With V trimmed by 5 bases and J by 3 bases, 0 bases remained unmatched. The V gene's germline CDR1 is LNHDA and CDR2 SQIVND (reference sequence). The CDR3 runs 12 residues. CDR3 region: CASSQGDTEAFF. The CDR3 DNA sequence: TGTGCCAGTAGTCAGGGGGACACTGAAGCTTTCTTT. Full variable domain (missing parts from reference TRBV19 and TRBJ1-1): DGGITQSPKYLFRKEGQNVTLSCEQNLNHDAMYWYRQDPGQGLRLIYYSQIVNDFQKGDIAEGYSVSREKKESFPLTVTSAQKNPTAFYLCASSQGDTEAFFGQGTRLTVV.

Details on this clone: The same CDR3 is also encoded by other DNA sequences in this sample. This sequence joins TRBV13 and TRBJ2-5, with TRBD2 matching 8 bases. CDR1 PRHDT and CDR2 FYEKMQ come from the germline V gene (reference sequence). Germline trimming cut 5 bases from V and 0 bases from J; bases unmatched to any gene: 8. The CDR3 is 16 amino acids. This chain's CDR3 is CASSPRGGGYQETQYF. CDR3 nucleotide sequence: TGTGCCAGCAGCCCCAGGGGCGGGGGGTACCAAGAGACCCAGTACTTC.

This chain connects TRBV20-1 to TRBJ2-3, with 14 bases lining up with TRBD2. After removal of 3 bases from V and 7 bases from J, the junction contained 6 bases not matched to a gene. The CDR3 has 15 amino acids. The germline V gene has CDR1 DFQATT and CDR2 SNEGSKA (reference sequence). The CDR3 DNA is TGCAGTGCTAGTTCCGGGACTAGCGGGGGATATACGCAGTATTTT. Translation: CSASSGTSGGYTQYF.

The chain employs TRBV6-4 and TRBJ2-2; D perhaps matches TRBD1 (6 bases). V was shortened by 6 bases and J by 8 bases, with 16 bases between the two germline ends. The CDR3 spans 14 residues. Germline V lookup: CDR1 MRHNA, CDR2 SNTAGT. The CDR3 here is CASRMTNRAGELFF. The CDR3 DNA reads TGTGCCAGCAGGATGACAAACAGGGCAGGGGAGCTGTTTTTT.

CDR3 protein: CASSSSGQGQETQYF. For the CDR3, the DNA is TGCGCCAGCAGCTCATCCGGACAGGGCCAAGAGACCCAGTACTTC. The chain joins TRBV5-1 to TRBJ2-5; 8 bases match TRBD1. V was pared by 3 bases and J by 1 base, with 5 bases of the junction left unmatched. Per the germline V gene, CDR1 is SGHRS and CDR2 is YFSETQ. CDR3 length equals 15 residues.